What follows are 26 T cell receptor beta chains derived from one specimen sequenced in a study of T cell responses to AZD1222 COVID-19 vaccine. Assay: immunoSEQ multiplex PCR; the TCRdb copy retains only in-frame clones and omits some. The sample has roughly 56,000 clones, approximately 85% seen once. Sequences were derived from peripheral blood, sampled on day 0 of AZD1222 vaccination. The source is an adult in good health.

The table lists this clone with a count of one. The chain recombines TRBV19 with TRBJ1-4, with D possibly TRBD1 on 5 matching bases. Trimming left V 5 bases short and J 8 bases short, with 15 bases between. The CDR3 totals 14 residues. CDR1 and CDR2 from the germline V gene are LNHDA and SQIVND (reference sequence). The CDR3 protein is CASSRGQGGEKLFF. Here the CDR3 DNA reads TGTGCCAGTAGTCGAGGGCAGGGCGGCGAAAAACTGTTTTTT.

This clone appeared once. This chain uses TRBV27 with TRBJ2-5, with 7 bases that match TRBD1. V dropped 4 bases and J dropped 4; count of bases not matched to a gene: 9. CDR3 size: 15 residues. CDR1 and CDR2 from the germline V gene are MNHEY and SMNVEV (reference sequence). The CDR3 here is CASSSQGPTGETQYF. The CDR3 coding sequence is TGTGCCAGCAGTTCACAGGGGCCTACAGGAGAGACCCAGTACTTC.

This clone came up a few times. The chain's CDR3 is CASSFRRGGNQPQHF. DNA of the CDR3: TGTGCCAGCAGTTTCCGCAGGGGAGGCAATCAGCCCCAGCATTTT. The chain carries TRBV27 and TRBJ1-5, with D tentatively TRBD1 (6 bases). The CDR3 totals 15 residues. From germline, CDR1 is MNHEY and CDR2 SMNVEV (reference sequence). V was pared by 3 bases and J by 2 bases, with 11 bases between.

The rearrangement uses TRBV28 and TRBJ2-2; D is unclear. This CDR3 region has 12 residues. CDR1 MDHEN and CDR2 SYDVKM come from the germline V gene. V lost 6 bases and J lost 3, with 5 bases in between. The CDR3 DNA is TGTGCCAGCAGCCGAGACACCGGGGAGCTGTTTTTT. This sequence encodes CASSRDTGELFF.

The CDR3 is CASSLGQPQHF. The DNA of the CDR3 is TGTGCCAGCAGCTTGGGTCAGCCCCAGCATTTT. The genes are TRBV5-8 and TRBJ1-5; D remains ambiguous. The V gene lost 0 bases and the J gene lost 6 bases, with 1 base spanning the gap. Germline values: CDR1 SGHTS, CDR2 YDEGEE. This CDR3 has 11 amino acids.

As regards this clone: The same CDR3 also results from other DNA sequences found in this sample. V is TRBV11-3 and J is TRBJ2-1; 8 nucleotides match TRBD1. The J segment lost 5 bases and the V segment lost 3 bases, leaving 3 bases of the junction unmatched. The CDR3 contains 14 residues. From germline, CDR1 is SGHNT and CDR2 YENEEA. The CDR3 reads CASSLRQGHNEQFF. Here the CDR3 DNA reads TGTGCCAGCAGCTTGCGACAGGGGCACAATGAGCAGTTCTTC.

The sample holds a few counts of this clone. CDR3 loop: CATSDLLNNEQFF. DNA for the CDR3: TGTGCCACCAGTGATCTGCTGAATAATGAGCAGTTCTTC. This chain connects TRBV24-1 to TRBJ2-1; D uncertain. The length of the CDR3 is 13 residues. Germline assignment: CDR1 KGHDR and CDR2 SFDVKD. The V end lost 3 bases, the J end lost 7 bases, and 9 bases lay between the germline ends.

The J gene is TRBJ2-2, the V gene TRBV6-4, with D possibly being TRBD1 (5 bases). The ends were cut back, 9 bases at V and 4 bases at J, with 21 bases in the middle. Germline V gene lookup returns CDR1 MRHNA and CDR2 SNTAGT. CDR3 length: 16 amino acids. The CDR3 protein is CASYFPLRDGTGELFF. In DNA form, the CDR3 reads TGTGCCAGTTATTTCCCTCTCAGGGATGGCACCGGGGAGCTGTTTTTT.

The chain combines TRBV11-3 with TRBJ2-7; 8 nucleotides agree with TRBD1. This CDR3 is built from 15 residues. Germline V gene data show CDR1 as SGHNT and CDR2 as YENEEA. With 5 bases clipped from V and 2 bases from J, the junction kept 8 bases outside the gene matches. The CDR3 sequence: CASSLGETGAYEQYF. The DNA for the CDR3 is TGTGCCAGCAGCCTAGGGGAGACAGGGGCCTACGAGCAGTACTTC.

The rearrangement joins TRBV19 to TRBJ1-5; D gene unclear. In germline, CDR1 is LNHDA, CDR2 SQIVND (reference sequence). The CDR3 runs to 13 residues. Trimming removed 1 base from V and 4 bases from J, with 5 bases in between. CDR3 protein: CASSIAENQPQHF. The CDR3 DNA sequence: TGTGCCAGTAGTATAGCCGAGAATCAGCCCCAGCATTTT.

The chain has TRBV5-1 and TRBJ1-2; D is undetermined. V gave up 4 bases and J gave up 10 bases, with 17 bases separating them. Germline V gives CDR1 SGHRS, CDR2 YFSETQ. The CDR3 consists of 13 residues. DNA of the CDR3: TGCGCCAGCAGCCCGAACGTGGAGGCTCCCTACACCTTC. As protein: CASSPNVEAPYTF.

This CDR3 is CASSSPGGSATNEKLFF. The CDR3 nucleotides are TGTGCCAGTAGTTCGCCCGGAGGGAGTGCAACTAATGAAAAACTGTTTTTT. The chain couples TRBV19 to TRBJ1-4; D ambiguous. Deletions cut 5 bases from V and 0 bases from J, with 16 bases between. The V gene's germline CDR1 is LNHDA and CDR2 SQIVND (reference sequence). The CDR3 is made up of 17 amino acids.

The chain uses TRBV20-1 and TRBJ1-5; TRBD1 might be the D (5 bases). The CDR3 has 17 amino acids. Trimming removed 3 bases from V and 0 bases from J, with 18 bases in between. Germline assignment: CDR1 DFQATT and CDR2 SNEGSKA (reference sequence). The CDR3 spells CSASSRGGSYSNQPQHF. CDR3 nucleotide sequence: TGCAGTGCTAGTAGCCGCGGGGGGTCCTATAGCAATCAGCCCCAGCATTTT.

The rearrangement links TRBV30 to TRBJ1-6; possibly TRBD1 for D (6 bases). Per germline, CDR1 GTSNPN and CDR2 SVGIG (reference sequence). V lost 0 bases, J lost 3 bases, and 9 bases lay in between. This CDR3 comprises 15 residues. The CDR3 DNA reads TGTGCCTGGAGTGTAGGGGGGAACTATAATTCACCCCTCCACTTT. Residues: CAWSVGGNYNSPLHF.

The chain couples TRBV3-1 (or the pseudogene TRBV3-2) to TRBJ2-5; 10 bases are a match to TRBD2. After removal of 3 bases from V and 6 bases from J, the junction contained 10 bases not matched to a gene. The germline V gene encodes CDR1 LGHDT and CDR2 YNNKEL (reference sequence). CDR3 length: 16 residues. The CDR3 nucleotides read TGTGCCAGCAGCCAGGGAGCGGGGGGGCCTAAACAGACCCAGTACTTC. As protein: CASSQGAGGPKQTQYF.

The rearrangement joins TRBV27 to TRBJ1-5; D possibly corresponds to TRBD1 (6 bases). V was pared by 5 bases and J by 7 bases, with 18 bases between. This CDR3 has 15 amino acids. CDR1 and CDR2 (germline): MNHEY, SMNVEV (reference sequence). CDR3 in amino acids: CASSRDTGRGQPQHF. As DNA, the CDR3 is TGTGCCAGCAGTCGGGACACGGGAAGGGGACAGCCCCAGCATTTT.

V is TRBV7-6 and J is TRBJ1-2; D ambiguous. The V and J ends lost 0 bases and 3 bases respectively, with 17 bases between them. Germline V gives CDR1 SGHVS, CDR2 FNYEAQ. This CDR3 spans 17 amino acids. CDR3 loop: CASSLALEREGDYGYTF. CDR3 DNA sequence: TGTGCCAGCAGCTTAGCATTGGAGAGGGAAGGTGACTATGGCTACACCTTC.

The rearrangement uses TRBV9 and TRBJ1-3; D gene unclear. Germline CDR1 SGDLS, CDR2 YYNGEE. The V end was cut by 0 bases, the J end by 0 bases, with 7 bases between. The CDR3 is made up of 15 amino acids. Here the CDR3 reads CASSVGQVSGNTIYF. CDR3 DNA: TGTGCCAGCAGCGTAGGGCAGGTCTCTGGAAACACCATATATTTT.

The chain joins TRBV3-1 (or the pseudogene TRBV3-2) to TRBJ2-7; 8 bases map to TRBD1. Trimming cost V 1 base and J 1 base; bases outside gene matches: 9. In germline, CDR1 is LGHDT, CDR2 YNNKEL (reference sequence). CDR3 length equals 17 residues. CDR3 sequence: CASSQGGGRGPSYEQYF. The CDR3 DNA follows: TGTGCCAGCAGCCAAGGTGGGGGCAGGGGGCCTTCCTACGAGCAGTACTTC.

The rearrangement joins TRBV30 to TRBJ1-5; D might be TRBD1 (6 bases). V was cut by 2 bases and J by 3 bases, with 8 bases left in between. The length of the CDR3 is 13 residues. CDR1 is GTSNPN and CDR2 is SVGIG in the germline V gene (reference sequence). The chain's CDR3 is CAWSRDNNQPQHF. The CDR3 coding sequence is TGTGCCTGGAGTAGGGACAACAATCAGCCCCAGCATTTT.

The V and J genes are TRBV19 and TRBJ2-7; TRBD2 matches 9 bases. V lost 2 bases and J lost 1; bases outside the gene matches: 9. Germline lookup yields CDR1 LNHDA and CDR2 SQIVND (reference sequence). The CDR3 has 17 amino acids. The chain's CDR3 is CASSIQLAGTTSYEQYF. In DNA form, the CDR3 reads TGTGCCAGTAGTATACAGCTAGCGGGGACAACTTCCTACGAGCAGTACTTC.

The DNA of the CDR3 is TGTGCCAGCAGGGACGGGTATTCACCCCTCCACTTT. It encodes CASRDGYSPLHF. The J gene is TRBJ1-6, the V gene TRBV2; D is undetermined. The length of the CDR3 is 12 residues. The germline V and J ends were trimmed by 6 bases and 8 bases, with 8 bases remaining between them. Germline assignment: CDR1 SNHLY and CDR2 FYNNEI.

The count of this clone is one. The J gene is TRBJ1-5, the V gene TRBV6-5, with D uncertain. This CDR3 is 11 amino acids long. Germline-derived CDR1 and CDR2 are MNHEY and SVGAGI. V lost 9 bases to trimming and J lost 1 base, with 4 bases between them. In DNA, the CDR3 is TGTGCCAGGATAAGCAATCAGCCCCAGCATTTT. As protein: CARISNQPQHF.

The CDR3 loop reads CASSQDQGDRTGELFF. The CDR3 DNA is TGTGCCAGCAGCCAAGATCAGGGGGATCGGACCGGGGAGCTGTTTTTT. The V call is TRBV4-2, the J call TRBJ2-2; TRBD1 agrees at 7 bases. The CDR3 sequence is 16 residues long. V lost 0 bases and J lost 5; bases outside the gene matches: 6. The germline gives CDR1 LGHNA, CDR2 YNFKEQ.

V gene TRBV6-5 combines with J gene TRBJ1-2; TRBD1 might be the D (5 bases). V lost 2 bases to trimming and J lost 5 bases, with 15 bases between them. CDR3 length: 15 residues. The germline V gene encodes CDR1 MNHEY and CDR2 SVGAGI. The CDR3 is CASSYRTTFGYGYTF. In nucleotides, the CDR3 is TGTGCCAGCAGTTACAGGACAACCTTTGGTTATGGCTACACCTTC.

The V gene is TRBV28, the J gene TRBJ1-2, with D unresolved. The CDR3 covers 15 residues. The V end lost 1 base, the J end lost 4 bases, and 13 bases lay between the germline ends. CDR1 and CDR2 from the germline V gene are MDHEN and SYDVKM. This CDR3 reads CASSLLRGNGYGYTF. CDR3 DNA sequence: TGTGCCAGCAGTTTATTACGAGGGAATGGCTATGGCTACACCTTC.